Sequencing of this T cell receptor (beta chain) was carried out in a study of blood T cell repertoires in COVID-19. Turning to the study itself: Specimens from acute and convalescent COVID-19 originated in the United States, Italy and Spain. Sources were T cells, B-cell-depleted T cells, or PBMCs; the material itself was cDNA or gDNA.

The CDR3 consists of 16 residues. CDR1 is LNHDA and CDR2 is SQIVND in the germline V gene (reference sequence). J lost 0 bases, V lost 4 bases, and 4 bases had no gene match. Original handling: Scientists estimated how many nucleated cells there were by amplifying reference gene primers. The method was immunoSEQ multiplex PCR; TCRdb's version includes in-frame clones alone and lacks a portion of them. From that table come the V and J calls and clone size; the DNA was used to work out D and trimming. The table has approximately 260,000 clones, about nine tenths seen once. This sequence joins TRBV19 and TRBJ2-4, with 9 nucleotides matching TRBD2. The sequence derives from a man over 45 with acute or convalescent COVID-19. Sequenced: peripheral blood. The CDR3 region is CASSTSGGLAKNIQYF. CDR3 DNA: TGTGCCAGTAGTACAAGCGGGGGGTTAGCCAAAAACATTCAGTACTTC.